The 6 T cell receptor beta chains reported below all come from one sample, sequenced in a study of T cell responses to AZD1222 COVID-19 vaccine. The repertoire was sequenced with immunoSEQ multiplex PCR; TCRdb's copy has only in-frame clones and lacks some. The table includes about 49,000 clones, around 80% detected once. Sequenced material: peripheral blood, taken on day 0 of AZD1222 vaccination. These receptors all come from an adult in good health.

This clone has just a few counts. The CDR3 loop is CASGLGTGAGETQYF. In nucleotides, the CDR3 is TGTGCTAGTGGTTTGGGCACAGGAGCCGGAGAGACCCAGTACTTC. The chain combines TRBV12-5 with TRBJ2-5; TRBD1 might be the D (5 bases). Looked up from germline, CDR1 is LGHNT and CDR2 is FRNRAP. The CDR3 is 15 amino acids. Trimming left V 1 base short and J 4 bases short, with 13 bases between.

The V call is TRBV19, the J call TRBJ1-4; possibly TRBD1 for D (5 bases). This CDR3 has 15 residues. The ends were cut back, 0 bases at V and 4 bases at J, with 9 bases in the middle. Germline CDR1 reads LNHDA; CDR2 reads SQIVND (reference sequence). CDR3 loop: CASSIEGRINEKLFF. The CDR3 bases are TGTGCCAGTAGTATAGAGGGACGGATTAATGAAAAACTGTTTTTT.

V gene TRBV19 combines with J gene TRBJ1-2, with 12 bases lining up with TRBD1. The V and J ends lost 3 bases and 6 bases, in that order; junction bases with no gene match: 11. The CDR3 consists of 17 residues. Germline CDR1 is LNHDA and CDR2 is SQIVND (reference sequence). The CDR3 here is CASSMQGQGAQSHGYTF. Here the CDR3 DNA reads TGTGCCAGTAGTATGCAGGGACAGGGGGCACAGAGCCATGGCTACACCTTC.

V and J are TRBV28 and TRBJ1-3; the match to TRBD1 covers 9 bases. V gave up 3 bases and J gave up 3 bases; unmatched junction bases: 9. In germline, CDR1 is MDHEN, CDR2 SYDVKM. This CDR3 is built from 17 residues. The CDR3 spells CASSLGQGRSYGNTIYF. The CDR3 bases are TGTGCCAGCAGTTTGGGACAGGGAAGATCCTATGGAAACACCATATATTTT.

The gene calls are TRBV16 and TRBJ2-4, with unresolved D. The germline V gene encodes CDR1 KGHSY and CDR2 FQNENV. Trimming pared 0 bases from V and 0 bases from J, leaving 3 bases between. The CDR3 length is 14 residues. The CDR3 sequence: CASSQSPAKNIQYF. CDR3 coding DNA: TGTGCCAGCAGCCAATCCCCAGCCAAAAACATTCAGTACTTC.

As DNA, the CDR3 is TGTGCCAGCAGTTCCGGCCCTGCTGAAGCTTTCTTT. Its translation: CASSSGPAEAFF. J is TRBJ1-1 and V is TRBV6-5; unclear D gene. V was shortened by 4 bases and J by 6 bases, with 9 bases between the two germline ends. The CDR3 consists of 12 residues. Per germline, CDR1 MNHEY and CDR2 SVGAGI.